This record looks at one TCR beta chain sequence and its context. Some clones are missing from TCRdb's copy, which holds only in-frame ones; the method was immunoSEQ multiplex PCR. Altogether 100,000 or so clones are present, approximately 90% being singletons, with the ten largest covering around 1.3%. This sample was taken from a study of control samples from healthy donors and cancer patients. The J segment lost 6 bases and the V segment lost 5 bases, leaving 10 bases of the junction unmatched. The CDR3 is 17 residues long. The germline CDR1 and CDR2 sequences are SGHNT and YYREEE (reference sequence).

The chain has TRBV5-4 and TRBJ2-1; 14 bases match TRBD2. This receptor was taken from a woman between 50 and 59 years old in good health. The material sequenced was blood. As DNA, the CDR3 is TGTGCCAGCAGTCCTCCGGGACTAGCGGGGGACCGCAATGAGCAGTTCTTC. Amino acids: CASSPPGLAGDRNEQFF.